This entry describes one T cell receptor (beta chain). Its antigen is currently unknown. The CDR3 runs to 14 residues. Germline V CDR1 and CDR2: LNHDA, SQIVND (reference sequence). Trimming took 5 bases from V and 4 from J; bases not matched to a gene: 4. This entry belongs to a study of OX40 agonist ivuxolimab in advanced cancers. Study-wide background: Patient treatment consisted of intravenous ivuxolimab administration every 2 weeks at 0.01 to 10 mg/kg.

TCRdb keeps only in-frame clones here, not all; method: immunoSEQ multiplex PCR. The sample lists about 55,000 clones, more than 75% occurring once. Study-level results: A proportion of nonresponders additionally exhibited low normalized T-cell clonal expansion.

The sequencing used CD4+ or CD8+ T cells sorted from blood, collected in a trial of the OX40 agonist ivuxolimab. The chain joins TRBV19 to TRBJ2-7; 11 bases agree with TRBD1. This clonotype originated in an adult with an advanced solid tumor such as melanoma, head and neck, liver or kidney cancer. CDR3 sequence (DNA): TGTGCCAGTAGTCCGGGACAGGGGGGTTACGAGCAGTACTTC. Residues: CASSPGQGGYEQYF.